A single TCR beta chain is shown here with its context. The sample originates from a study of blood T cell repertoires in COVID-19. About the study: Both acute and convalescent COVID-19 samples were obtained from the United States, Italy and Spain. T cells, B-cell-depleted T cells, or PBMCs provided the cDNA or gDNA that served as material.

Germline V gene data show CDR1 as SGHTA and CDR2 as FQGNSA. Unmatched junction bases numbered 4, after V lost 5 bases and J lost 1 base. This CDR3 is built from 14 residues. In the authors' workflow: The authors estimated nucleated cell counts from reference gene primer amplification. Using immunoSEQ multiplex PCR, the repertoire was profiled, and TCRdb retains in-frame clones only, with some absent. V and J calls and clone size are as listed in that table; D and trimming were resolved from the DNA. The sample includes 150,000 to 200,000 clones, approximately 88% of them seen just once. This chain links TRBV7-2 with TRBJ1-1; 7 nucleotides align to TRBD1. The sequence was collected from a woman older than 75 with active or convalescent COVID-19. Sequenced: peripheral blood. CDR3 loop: CASSEGTANTEAFF. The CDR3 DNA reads TGTGCCAGCAGCGAGGGGACAGCGAACACTGAAGCTTTCTTT.